This TCR beta chain was identified during a study of blood T cell repertoires in COVID-19. Per germline, CDR1 GTSNPN and CDR2 SVGIG (reference sequence). The ends were cut back, 2 bases at V and 8 bases at J, with 13 bases in the middle. The CDR3 is 13 amino acids. Authors' data handling: Estimation of nucleated cell counts relied on the amplification of reference gene primers. The protocol was immunoSEQ multiplex PCR, while the TCRdb copy is restricted to in-frame clones and leaves out a portion. That table gives V, J and clone size, and the DNA gave D and trimming. The sample carries fewer than 200,000 clones, more than 75% recorded once.

Input material: PBMCs or T cells enriched from blood (not recorded which). The gene calls are TRBV30 and TRBJ1-3; D is uncertain. The clonotype was recovered from a woman between 45 and 60 years old who had recovered from COVID-19. CDR3 amino acids: CAWSFVSRDTIYF. CDR3 in DNA: TGTGCCTGGAGTTTCGTTTCCCGGGACACCATATATTTT.